These T cell receptor beta chains were read from a single sample in a study of identifying expanded T cells in peripheral blood. Produced via immunoSEQ multiplex PCR; TCRdb's table is partial and in-frame only. Among about 91,000 clones listed, about 91% were seen once. The sample comprised blood. These receptors were obtained from a person aged 18 to 75 in good health. CDR3s include the opening cysteine and the closing phenylalanine or tryptophan. The order of the fields is clone size, V gene, J gene, D gene, CDR3 DNA, CDR3 protein. A D gene is named only where the DNA matches it firmly. A clone size is listed for some rows: how often the clone was seen (once, few, many), or a class if it is expanded.

clone_size: once; v_call: TRBV27; j_call: TRBJ1-4; d_call: NA; cdr3_nt: TGTGCCAGCAGTTTCTTTAATAGGGGCGAAAATGAAAAACTGTTTTTT; cdr3_aa: CASSFFNRGENEKLFF
clone_size: NA; v_call: TRBV18; j_call: TRBJ2-1; d_call: TRBD2; cdr3_nt: TGTGCCAGCTCACCTGGGACTAGCGTCTACAATGAGCAGTTCTTC; cdr3_aa: CASSPGTSVYNEQFF
clone_size: NA; v_call: TRBV11-2; j_call: TRBJ1-2; d_call: TRBD1; cdr3_nt: TGTGCCAGCAGCCCCCCGCCCGACAGGGTCTATGGCTACACCTTC; cdr3_aa: CASSPPPDRVYGYTF
clone_size: NA; v_call: TRBV25-1; j_call: TRBJ1-2; d_call: NA; cdr3_nt: TGTGCCAGCAGTGAACGGGTGACGTCAGATGGCTACACCTTC; cdr3_aa: CASSERVTSDGYTF
clone_size: NA; v_call: TRBV4-3; j_call: TRBJ1-1; d_call: TRBD1; cdr3_nt: TGCGCCAGCAGCCGGGGACAGTTAGGTGAAGCTTTCTTT; cdr3_aa: CASSRGQLGEAFF
clone_size: few; v_call: TRBV20-1; j_call: TRBJ2-3; d_call: NA; cdr3_nt: TGCAGTGCTAGAGATACCCATACGCAGTATTTT; cdr3_aa: CSARDTHTQYF
clone_size: NA; v_call: TRBV5-6; j_call: TRBJ2-7; d_call: NA; cdr3_nt: TGTGCCAGCAGCTTGGACGGGGCCTACGAGCAGTACTTC; cdr3_aa: CASSLDGAYEQYF
clone_size: NA; v_call: TRBV5-6; j_call: TRBJ1-6; d_call: TRBD1; cdr3_nt: TGTGCCAGCAGCTTGGTTCCAGGGGGCTCACCCCTCCACTTT; cdr3_aa: CASSLVPGGSPLHF
clone_size: NA; v_call: TRBV6-4; j_call: TRBJ2-3; d_call: TRBD2; cdr3_nt: TGTGCCAGCAGTGATGGGACTAGCGGGTTCAGTTCAGATACGCAGTATTTT; cdr3_aa: CASSDGTSGFSSDTQYF
clone_size: NA; v_call: TRBV19; j_call: TRBJ2-1; d_call: TRBD2; cdr3_nt: TGTGCCACCCAGGGACCAGCGGGATATGCTCATGAGCAGTTCTTC; cdr3_aa: CATQGPAGYAHEQFF
clone_size: NA; v_call: TRBV5-1; j_call: TRBJ2-7; d_call: TRBD1; cdr3_nt: TGCGCCAGCAGCATCCGGGACAGGGGCTACGGCTATGAGCAGTACTTC; cdr3_aa: CASSIRDRGYGYEQYF
clone_size: NA; v_call: TRBV27; j_call: TRBJ2-3; d_call: TRBD2; cdr3_nt: TGTGCCAGCAGTTCGCAGCGGGAGGGCGTCACAGATACGCAGTATTTT; cdr3_aa: CASSSQREGVTDTQYF